Listed here are 29 T cell receptor beta chains from one sample, sequenced in a study of blood T cells in healthy people across ages. The authors ran a second PCR of 7 to 11 cycles using a sample-barcoded 5' primer and a J-beta primer mix. TCRdb reanalysed the 5' RACE reads using MiXCR and keeps one entry per CDR3 protein. The sample has around 800,000 distinct CDR3 sequences; around two fifths are singletons. What was sequenced was blood. The receptors stem from a man between 60 and 75 years old in good health.

This clonotype has only a few counts. This chain uses TRBV20-1 with TRBJ2-7; a weak D match, TRBD2 (5 bases). V lost 4 bases and J 0 bases, leaving 16 bases between the germline ends. The germline gives CDR1 DFQATT, CDR2 SNEGSKA (reference sequence). The CDR3 runs to 15 residues. CDR3 in amino acids: CSANSPAGASYEQYF. CDR3 nucleotide sequence: TGCAGTGCTAACTCCCCCGCGGGCGCCTCCTACGAGCAGTACTTC.

In this sample, this clonotype turned up a few times. The chain recombines TRBV5-5 with TRBJ2-1; TRBD2 agrees at 11 bases. The trim removed 0 bases at V and 8 bases at J, leaving 4 bases unmatched. This CDR3 contains 15 residues. Germline CDR1 reads SGHKS; CDR2 reads YYEKEE (reference sequence). As DNA, the CDR3 is TGTGCCAGCAGCTTGGTTAGCGGGGGGGCTCATGAGCAGTTCTTC. This encodes CASSLVSGGAHEQFF.

V usage is TRBV6-2 or TRBV6-3 and J usage is TRBJ2-1, with D possibly TRBD2 on 6 matching bases. Trimming cost V 8 bases and J 5 bases, with 22 bases left between them. The CDR3 spans 16 residues. Looked up from germline, CDR1 is MNHEY and CDR2 is SVGEGT. CDR3 residues: CASQTKKGRTDNEQFF. As DNA, the CDR3 is TGTGCCAGCCAGACTAAAAAAGGGAGGACGGACAATGAGCAGTTCTTC.

The CDR3: CASSLQGTSLEKLFF. CDR3 coding DNA: TGTGCCAGCAGCCTACAAGGGACCTCCCTTGAAAAACTGTTTTTT. The chain employs TRBV14 and TRBJ1-4; TRBD1 might be the D (5 bases). Trimming removed 4 bases from V and 7 bases from J, with 16 bases in between. This CDR3 region has 15 residues. Germline CDR1 is SGHDN and CDR2 is FVKESK.

This clonotype has more than one count but fewer than ten. The V call is TRBV4-3, the J call TRBJ2-5; D ambiguous. The CDR3 runs 17 residues. Germline loops: CDR1 LGHNA, CDR2 YSLEER. The ends were cut back, 2 bases at V and 2 bases at J, with 18 bases in the middle. In nucleotides, the CDR3 is TGCGCCAGCAGCCAACCCCTCAATTTCCGACTGCAAGAGACCCAGTACTTC. It encodes CASSQPLNFRLQETQYF.

This clonotype was recorded a few times. The chain couples TRBV5-1 to TRBJ2-5; the D is unclear. CDR1 and CDR2 (germline): SGHRS, YFSETQ. The V end lost 0 bases, the J end lost 0 bases, and 15 bases lay between the germline ends. CDR3 size: 17 residues. The CDR3 is CASSLAKAPRYQETQYF. The CDR3 bases are TGCGCCAGCAGCTTGGCCAAGGCGCCACGGTACCAAGAGACCCAGTACTTC.

The V gene is TRBV20-1, the J gene TRBJ2-7, with TRBD2 as a possible D gene (6 bases). Germline CDR1 is DFQATT and CDR2 is SNEGSKA (reference sequence). Trimming cost V 1 base and J 2 bases, with 21 bases left between them. The CDR3 covers 17 residues. CDR3 in DNA: TGCAGTGCTAGAGGATCGGTAGCGGTGGCTCCAGCCTACGAGCAGTACTTC. This codes for CSARGSVAVAPAYEQYF.

V and J are TRBV2 and TRBJ2-5; D uncertain. The CDR3 extends over 13 amino acids. V was cut by 7 bases and J by 11 bases, with 20 bases left in between. In germline, CDR1 is SNHLY, CDR2 FYNNEI. This CDR3 reads CASTNGEYDEQYF. The CDR3 DNA follows: TGTGCCAGCACTAACGGCGAATACGATGAGCAGTACTTC.

This clonotype came up a few times. The rearrangement joins TRBV27 to TRBJ2-1, with 7 nucleotides matching TRBD1. V dropped 5 bases and J dropped 7; count of bases not matched to a gene: 8. Germline V gives CDR1 MNHEY, CDR2 SMNVEV (reference sequence). The CDR3 has 14 residues. The DNA of the CDR3 is TGTGCCAGCAGTCGACCGGACAGGAAGAATGAGCAGTTCTTC. This gives the protein CASSRPDRKNEQFF.

This clonotype was seen at least ten times. The V call is TRBV5-6, the J call TRBJ2-1; 9 bases map to TRBD1. The CDR3 has 13 residues. CDR1 is SGHDT and CDR2 is YYEEEE in the germline V gene. V shed 4 bases, J shed 9 bases, and the junction held 5 bases outside the gene matches. Here the CDR3 DNA reads TGTGCCAGCAGCCGACAGGGGGGGTCTGAGCAGTTCTTC. This codes for CASSRQGGSEQFF.

This clonotype appeared once. The CDR3 here is CSARDSHRETGRYEQYF. CDR3 sequence (DNA): TGCAGTGCTAGAGATAGCCACCGCGAGACAGGGAGGTACGAGCAGTACTTC. The chain recombines TRBV20-1 with TRBJ2-7, with D possibly matching TRBD1 (7 bases). The CDR3 spans 17 residues. Germline CDR1 reads DFQATT; CDR2 reads SNEGSKA (reference sequence). The ends were cut back, 0 bases at V and 4 bases at J, with 22 bases in the middle.

V and J are TRBV7-9 and TRBJ1-6, with D possibly being TRBD1 (5 bases). Germline-derived CDR1 and CDR2 are SEHNR and FQNEAQ (reference sequence). The CDR3 sequence is 15 residues long. Trimming took 5 bases from V and 7 from J, leaving 15 bases between them. The CDR3 sequence: CASSPQGEENSPLHF. CDR3 DNA: TGTGCCAGCAGCCCTCAGGGCGAGGAGAATTCACCCCTCCACTTT.

Only a few counts were recorded for this clonotype. J is TRBJ2-1 and V is TRBV29-1; 7 nucleotides match TRBD1. This CDR3 is 16 amino acids long. Germline V gene sequence: CDR1 SQVTM, CDR2 ANQGSEA. Trimming cost V 0 bases and J 0 bases; bases outside gene matches: 5. The CDR3 spells CSVEDLGQASYNEQFF. CDR3 bases: TGCAGCGTTGAAGATCTCGGACAGGCCTCCTACAATGAGCAGTTCTTC.

This clonotype occurred once. This chain connects TRBV12-3 or TRBV12-4 to TRBJ1-4; 7 bases align to TRBD1. With 7 bases clipped from V and 8 bases from J, the junction kept 10 bases outside the gene matches. The length of the CDR3 is 14 residues. DNA for the CDR3: TGTGCCAGCACACGACAGGGACTTGCGGAAAAACTGTTTTTT. Its translation is CASTRQGLAEKLFF.

CDR3 DNA: TGTGCCAGCAGCCGTCCAAACACTGAAGCTTTCTTT. Its protein product is CASSRPNTEAFF. The genes are TRBV7-9 and TRBJ1-1; no clear D. V dropped 5 bases and J dropped 2 bases, with 6 bases sitting between them. From germline, CDR1 is SEHNR and CDR2 FQNEAQ (reference sequence). This CDR3 has 12 amino acids.

The chain employs TRBV28 and TRBJ1-4, with D perhaps matching TRBD1 (6 bases). V lost 8 bases and J 5 bases, leaving 12 bases between the germline ends. CDR3 size: 13 residues. Germline lookup yields CDR1 MDHEN and CDR2 SYDVKM. CDR3 in amino acids: CASGTGSNEKLFF. DNA of the CDR3: TGTGCCAGCGGAACAGGGTCCAATGAAAAACTGTTTTTT.

This chain links TRBV7-3 with TRBJ1-2; 8 bases align to TRBD1. Germline V gene data show CDR1 as SGHTA and CDR2 as FQGTGA. Unmatched junction bases numbered 4, after V lost 4 bases and J lost 3 bases. This CDR3 has 14 amino acids. The CDR3 spells CASSSSGQDYGYTF. CDR3 DNA: TGTGCCAGCAGCTCCTCGGGACAGGACTATGGCTACACCTTC.

The CDR3 nucleotides are TGTGCCAGCAGTACGACGCTGGGTGAGCAGTTCTTC. This gives the protein CASSTTLGEQFF. The J gene is TRBJ2-1, the V gene TRBV7-2; D ambiguous. From germline, CDR1 is SGHTA and CDR2 FQGNSA. The V gene lost 6 bases and the J gene lost 9 bases, with 12 bases spanning the gap. CDR3 length: 12 residues.

Only a few counts were recorded for this clonotype. The chain is built from TRBV29-1 and TRBJ1-2; weak D call: TRBD1 (6 bases). Trimming cost V 4 bases and J 8 bases, with 11 bases left between them. CDR3 length equals 11 residues. CDR1 is SQVTM, CDR2 ANQGSEA, per germline. The CDR3 sequence is CSVGQAGGYTF. The DNA of the CDR3 is TGCAGCGTTGGACAGGCGGGCGGCTACACCTTC.

The gene calls are TRBV6-2 or TRBV6-3 and TRBJ2-5; D is possibly TRBD1 or TRBD2 (5 bases each). Germline CDR1 MNHEY, CDR2 SVGEGT. The CDR3 runs 14 residues. V lost 5 bases and J 1 base, leaving 11 bases between the germline ends. The DNA of the CDR3 is TGTGCCAGCAGTCACCCGGGGACCCAAGAGACCCAGTACTTC. Amino acids: CASSHPGTQETQYF.

The chain combines TRBV5-1 with TRBJ2-5; 9 nucleotides align to TRBD1. This CDR3 has 13 amino acids. With V trimmed by 4 bases and J by 5 bases, 3 bases remained unmatched. Germline V gene data show CDR1 as SGHRS and CDR2 as YFSETQ. CDR3 loop: CASSGTGWETQYF. The CDR3 DNA reads TGCGCCAGCAGCGGGACAGGGTGGGAGACCCAGTACTTC.

This clonotype was detected only a few times. The genes are TRBV27 and TRBJ1-5, with D uncertain. Between the trimmed V and J ends, which lost 2 bases and 0 bases, there was a span of 23 bases. This CDR3 contains 20 residues. CDR1 is MNHEY and CDR2 is SMNVEV in the germline V gene (reference sequence). CDR3 nucleotide sequence: TGTGCCAGCAGTTTAAGGTCTCCGGGATTCGACCACAATAGCAATCAGCCCCAGCATTTT. Translating gives CASSLRSPGFDHNSNQPQHF.

The table lists this clonotype with a few counts. This rearrangement joins TRBV6-2 or TRBV6-3 to TRBJ1-1, with D possibly matching TRBD1 (5 bases). The CDR3 consists of 13 residues. Germline values: CDR1 MNHEY, CDR2 SVGEGT. Trimming shortened V by 4 bases and J by 3 bases, and 9 bases separated the two germline ends. The CDR3 reads CASSSGFYTEAFF. The DNA of the CDR3 is TGTGCCAGCAGTTCAGGGTTCTACACTGAAGCTTTCTTT.

The chain is built from TRBV5-6 and TRBJ1-1, with no clear D. The CDR3 runs to 15 residues. Looked up from germline, CDR1 is SGHDT and CDR2 is YYEEEE. Trimming stripped 3 bases from V and 6 bases from J, with 18 bases between. As DNA, the CDR3 is TGTGCCAGCAGCTCCCCCCTGGGATTGAAGTCTGAAGCTTTCTTT. Translating it yields CASSSPLGLKSEAFF.

This clonotype was picked up many times. The genes are TRBV3-1 and TRBJ2-1; 8 bases fit TRBD1. Germline CDR1 LGHDT, CDR2 YNNKEL (reference sequence). This CDR3 region has 14 residues. The ends lost 2 bases at V and 5 bases at J; junction bases unmatched: 2. The CDR3 spells CASSQWDRHNEQFF. The CDR3 DNA is TGTGCCAGCAGCCAATGGGACAGGCACAATGAGCAGTTCTTC.

This clonotype was observed once. A read error may account for a junction end that differs from germline. The chain has TRBV5-5 and TRBJ2-4; D gene uncertain. The CDR3 extends over 15 amino acids. Germline CDR1 is SGHKS and CDR2 is YYEKEE (reference sequence). The CDR3 sequence is CASSLVVAPKNIRYF. As DNA, the CDR3 is TGTGCCAGCAGCTTGGTGGTGGCCCCTAAAAACATTCGGTACTTC.

The V gene is TRBV18, the J gene TRBJ1-1; D not resolved. CDR1 is KGHSH and CDR2 is LQKENI in the germline V gene. V was clipped by 5 bases and J by 0 bases, with 10 bases between them. The CDR3 spans 14 residues. CDR3 sequence: CASSADTVNTEAFF. The CDR3 nucleotides are TGTGCCAGCTCAGCCGACACGGTGAACACTGAAGCTTTCTTT.

The chain is built from TRBV11-2 and TRBJ2-5, with D perhaps matching TRBD2 (6 bases). This CDR3 is built from 15 residues. Germline V gene data show CDR1 as SGHAT and CDR2 as FQNNGV. V shed 5 bases and J shed 11 bases, with 24 bases lying between them. The CDR3 sequence is CASSPRLDPNNEQYF. Written as DNA, the CDR3 is TGTGCCAGCAGCCCTCGACTAGACCCCAACAATGAGCAGTACTTC.

V gene TRBV6-6 combines with J gene TRBJ1-5; D not certain. The germline V and J ends were trimmed by 5 bases and 1 base, with 18 bases remaining between them. Germline V gene lookup returns CDR1 MNHNY and CDR2 SVGAGI (reference sequence). The CDR3 consists of 17 residues. The CDR3 DNA follows: TGTGCCAGCAGTCCGAAGGAGGGCCCCACAAGCAATCAGCCCCAGCATTTT. Protein product: CASSPKEGPTSNQPQHF.